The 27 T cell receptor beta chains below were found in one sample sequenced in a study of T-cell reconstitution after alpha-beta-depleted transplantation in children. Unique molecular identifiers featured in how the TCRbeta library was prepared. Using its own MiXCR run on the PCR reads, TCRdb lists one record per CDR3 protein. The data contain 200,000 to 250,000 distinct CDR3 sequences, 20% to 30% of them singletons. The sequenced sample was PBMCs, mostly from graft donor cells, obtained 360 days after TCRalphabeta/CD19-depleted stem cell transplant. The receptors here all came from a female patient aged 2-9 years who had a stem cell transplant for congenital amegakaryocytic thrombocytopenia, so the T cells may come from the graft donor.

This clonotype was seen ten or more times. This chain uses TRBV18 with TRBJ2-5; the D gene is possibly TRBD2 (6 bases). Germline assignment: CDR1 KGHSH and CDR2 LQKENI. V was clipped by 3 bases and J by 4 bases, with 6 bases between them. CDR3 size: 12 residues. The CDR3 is CASSPGGETQYF. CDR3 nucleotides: TGTGCCAGCTCACCGGGGGGAGAGACCCAGTACTTC.

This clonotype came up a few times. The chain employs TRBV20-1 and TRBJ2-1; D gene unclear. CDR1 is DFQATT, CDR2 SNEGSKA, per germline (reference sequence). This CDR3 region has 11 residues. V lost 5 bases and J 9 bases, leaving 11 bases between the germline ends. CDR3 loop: CSAPLKTEQFF. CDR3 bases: TGCAGTGCTCCCCTGAAGACTGAGCAGTTCTTC.

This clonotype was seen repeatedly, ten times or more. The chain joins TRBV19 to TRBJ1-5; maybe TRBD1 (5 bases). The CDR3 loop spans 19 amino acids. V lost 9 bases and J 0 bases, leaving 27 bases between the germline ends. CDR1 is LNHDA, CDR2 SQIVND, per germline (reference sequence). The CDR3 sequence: CASDLSTLTGGNSNQPQHF. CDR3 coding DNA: TGTGCCAGCGACCTAAGCACGCTCACTGGGGGGAATAGCAATCAGCCCCAGCATTTT.

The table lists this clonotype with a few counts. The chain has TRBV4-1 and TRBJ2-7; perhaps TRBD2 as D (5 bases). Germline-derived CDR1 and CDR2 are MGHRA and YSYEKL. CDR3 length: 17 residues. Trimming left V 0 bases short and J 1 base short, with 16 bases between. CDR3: CASSQDWKLDSSYEQYF. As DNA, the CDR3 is TGCGCCAGCAGCCAAGATTGGAAGTTGGACTCTTCCTACGAGCAGTACTTC.

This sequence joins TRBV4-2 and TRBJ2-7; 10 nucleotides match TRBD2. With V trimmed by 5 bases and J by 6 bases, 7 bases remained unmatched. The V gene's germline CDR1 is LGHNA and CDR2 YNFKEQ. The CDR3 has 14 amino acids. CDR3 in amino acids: CASSVLAGAPEQYF. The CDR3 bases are TGTGCCAGCAGCGTCCTAGCGGGAGCGCCCGAGCAGTACTTC.

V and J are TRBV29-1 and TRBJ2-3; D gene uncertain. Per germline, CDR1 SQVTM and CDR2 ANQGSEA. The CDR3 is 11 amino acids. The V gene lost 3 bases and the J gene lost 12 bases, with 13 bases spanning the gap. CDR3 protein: CSVDGEAFQYF. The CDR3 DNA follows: TGCAGCGTTGATGGGGAAGCGTTTCAGTATTTT.

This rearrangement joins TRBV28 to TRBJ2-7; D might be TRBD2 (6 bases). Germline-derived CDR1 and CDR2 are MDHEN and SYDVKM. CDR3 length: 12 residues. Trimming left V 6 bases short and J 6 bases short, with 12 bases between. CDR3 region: CASSYPEGEQYF. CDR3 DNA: TGTGCCAGCAGCTACCCGGAGGGCGAGCAGTACTTC.

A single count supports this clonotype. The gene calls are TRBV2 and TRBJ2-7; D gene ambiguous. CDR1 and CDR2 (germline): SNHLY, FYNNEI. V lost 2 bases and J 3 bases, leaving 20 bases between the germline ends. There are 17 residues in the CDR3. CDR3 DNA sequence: TGTGCCAGCAGTGAACCCCCCCGGCGGTGGACGGACTACGAGCAGTACTTC. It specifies CASSEPPRRWTDYEQYF. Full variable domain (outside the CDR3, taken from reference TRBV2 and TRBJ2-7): EPEVTQTPSHQVTQMGQEVILRCVPISNHLYFYWYRQILGQKVEFLVSFYNNEISEKSEIFDDQFSVERPDGSNFTLKIRSTKLEDSAMYFCASSEPPRRWTDYEQYFGPGTRLTVT.

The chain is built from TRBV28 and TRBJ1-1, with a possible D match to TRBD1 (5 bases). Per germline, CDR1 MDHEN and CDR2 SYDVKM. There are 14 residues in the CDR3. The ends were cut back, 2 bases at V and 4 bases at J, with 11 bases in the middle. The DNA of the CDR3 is TGTGCCAGCAGTTTAGCCAGGGTTTCCACTGAAGCTTTCTTT. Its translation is CASSLARVSTEAFF.

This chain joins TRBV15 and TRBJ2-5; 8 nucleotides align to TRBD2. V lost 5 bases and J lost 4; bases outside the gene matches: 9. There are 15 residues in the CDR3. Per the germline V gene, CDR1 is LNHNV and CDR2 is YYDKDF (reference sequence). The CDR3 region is CATSVGREARETQYF. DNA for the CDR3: TGTGCCACCAGCGTGGGGCGGGAGGCTCGAGAGACCCAGTACTTC.

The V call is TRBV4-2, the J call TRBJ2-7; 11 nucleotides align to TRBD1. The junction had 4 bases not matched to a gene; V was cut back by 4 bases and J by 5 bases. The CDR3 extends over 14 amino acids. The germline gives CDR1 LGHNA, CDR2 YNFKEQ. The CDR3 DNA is TGTGCCAGCAGCCTCCGGGACAGGGGGAACGAGCAGTACTTC. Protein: CASSLRDRGNEQYF.

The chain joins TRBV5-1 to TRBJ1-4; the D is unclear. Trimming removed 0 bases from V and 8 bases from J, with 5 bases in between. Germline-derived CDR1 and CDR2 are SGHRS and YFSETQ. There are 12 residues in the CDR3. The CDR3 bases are TGCGCCAGCAGCTTGGGGCCGGAAAAACTGTTTTTT. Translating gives CASSLGPEKLFF.

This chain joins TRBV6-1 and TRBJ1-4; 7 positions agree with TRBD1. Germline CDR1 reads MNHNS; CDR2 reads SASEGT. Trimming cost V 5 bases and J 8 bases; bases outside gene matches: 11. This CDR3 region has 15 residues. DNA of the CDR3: TGTGCCAGCAGTCCTGACAGGGAGGGCGGGGAAAAACTGTTTTTT. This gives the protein CASSPDREGGEKLFF.

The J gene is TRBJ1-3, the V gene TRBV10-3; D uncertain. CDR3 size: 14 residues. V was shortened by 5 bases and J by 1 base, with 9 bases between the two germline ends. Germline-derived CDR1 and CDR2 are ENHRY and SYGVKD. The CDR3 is CAISPGVSGNTIYF. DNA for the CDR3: TGTGCCATCAGTCCAGGTGTATCTGGAAACACCATATATTTT.

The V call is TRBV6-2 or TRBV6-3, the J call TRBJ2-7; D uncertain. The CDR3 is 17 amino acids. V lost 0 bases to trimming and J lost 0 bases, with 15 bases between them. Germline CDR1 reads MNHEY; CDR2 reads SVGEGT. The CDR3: CASSYSISEDVSYEQYF. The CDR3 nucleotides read TGTGCCAGCAGTTACTCGATCTCCGAAGACGTCTCCTACGAGCAGTACTTC.

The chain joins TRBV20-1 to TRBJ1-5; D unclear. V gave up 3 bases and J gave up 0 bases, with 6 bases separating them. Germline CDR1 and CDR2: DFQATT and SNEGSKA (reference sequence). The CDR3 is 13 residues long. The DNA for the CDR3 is TGCAGTGCTAGTACCTATAGCAATCAGCCCCAGCATTTT. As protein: CSASTYSNQPQHF.

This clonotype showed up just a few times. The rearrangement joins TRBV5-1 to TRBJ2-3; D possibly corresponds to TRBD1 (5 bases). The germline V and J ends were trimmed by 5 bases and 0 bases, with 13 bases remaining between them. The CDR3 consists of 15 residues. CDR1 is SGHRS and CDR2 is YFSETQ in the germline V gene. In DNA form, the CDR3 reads TGCGCCAGCAGGTCGACAGTTACTAGCACAGATACGCAGTATTTT. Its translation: CASRSTVTSTDTQYF.

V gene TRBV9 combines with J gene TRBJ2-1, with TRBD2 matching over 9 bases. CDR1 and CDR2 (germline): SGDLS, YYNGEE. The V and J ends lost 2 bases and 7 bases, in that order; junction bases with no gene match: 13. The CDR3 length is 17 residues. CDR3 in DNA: TGTGCCAGCAGCGTGTCTCCTAGCGGGAAGGCCCAGAATGAGCAGTTCTTC. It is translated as CASSVSPSGKAQNEQFF.

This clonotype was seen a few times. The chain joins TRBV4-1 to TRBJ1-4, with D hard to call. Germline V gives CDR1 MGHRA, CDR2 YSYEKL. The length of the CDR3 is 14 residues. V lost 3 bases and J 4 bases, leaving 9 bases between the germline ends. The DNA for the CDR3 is TGCGCCAGCAGCCAGGGGTTGATTAATGAAAAACTGTTTTTT. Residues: CASSQGLINEKLFF.

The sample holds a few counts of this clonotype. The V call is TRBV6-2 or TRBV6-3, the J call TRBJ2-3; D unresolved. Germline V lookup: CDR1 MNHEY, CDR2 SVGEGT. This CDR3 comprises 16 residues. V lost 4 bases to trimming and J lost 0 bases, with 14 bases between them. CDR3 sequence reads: CASSSEQPSSTDTQYF. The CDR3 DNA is TGTGCCAGCAGTTCGGAGCAACCTTCTAGCACAGATACGCAGTATTTT.

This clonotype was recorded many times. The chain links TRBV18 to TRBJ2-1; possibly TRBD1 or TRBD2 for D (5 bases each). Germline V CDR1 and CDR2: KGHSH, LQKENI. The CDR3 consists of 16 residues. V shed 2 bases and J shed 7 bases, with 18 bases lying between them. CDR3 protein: CASSPAVGERLNEQFF. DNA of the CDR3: TGTGCCAGCTCACCAGCGGTGGGGGAGAGACTGAATGAGCAGTTCTTC.

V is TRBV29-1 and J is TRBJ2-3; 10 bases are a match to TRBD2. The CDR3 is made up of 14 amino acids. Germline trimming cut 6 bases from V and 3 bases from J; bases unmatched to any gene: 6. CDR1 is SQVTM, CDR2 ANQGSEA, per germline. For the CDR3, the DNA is TGCAGCGTGGACCCGGGACTAGCGACAGATACGCAGTATTTT. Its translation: CSVDPGLATDTQYF.

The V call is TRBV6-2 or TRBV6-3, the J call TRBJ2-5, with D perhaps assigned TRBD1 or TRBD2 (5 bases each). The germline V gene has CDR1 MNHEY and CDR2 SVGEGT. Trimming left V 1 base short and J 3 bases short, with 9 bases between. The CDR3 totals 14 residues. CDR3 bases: TGTGCCAGCAGTTACTGGGGGAAGGAAGAGACCCAGTACTTC. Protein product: CASSYWGKEETQYF.

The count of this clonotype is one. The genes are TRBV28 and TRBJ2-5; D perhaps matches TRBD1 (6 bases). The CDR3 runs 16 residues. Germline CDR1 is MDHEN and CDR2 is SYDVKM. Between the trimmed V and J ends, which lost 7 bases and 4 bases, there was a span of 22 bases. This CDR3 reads CASTEIRRDIGETQYF. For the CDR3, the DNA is TGTGCCAGCACTGAAATCCGCCGGGACATCGGAGAGACCCAGTACTTC.

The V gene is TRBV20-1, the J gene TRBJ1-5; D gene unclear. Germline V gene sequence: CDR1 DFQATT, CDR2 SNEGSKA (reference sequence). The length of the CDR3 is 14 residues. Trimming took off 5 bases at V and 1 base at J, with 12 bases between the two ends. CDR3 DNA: TGCAGTGCTCAGCCGGGTATAAGCAATCAGCCCCAGCATTTT. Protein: CSAQPGISNQPQHF.

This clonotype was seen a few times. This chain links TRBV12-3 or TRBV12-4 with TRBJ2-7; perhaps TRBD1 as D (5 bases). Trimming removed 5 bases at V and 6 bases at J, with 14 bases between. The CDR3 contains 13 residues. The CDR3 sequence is CASSIFSRVEQYF. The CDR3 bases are TGTGCCAGCAGTATTTTTAGCAGGGTCGAGCAGTACTTC.

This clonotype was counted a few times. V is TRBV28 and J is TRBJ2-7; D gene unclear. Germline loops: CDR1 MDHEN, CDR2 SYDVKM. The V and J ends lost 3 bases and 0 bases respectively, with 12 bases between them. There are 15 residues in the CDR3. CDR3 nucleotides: TGTGCCAGCAGTTTTGTGGCGGCGAGCTCCTACGAGCAGTACTTC. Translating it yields CASSFVAASSYEQYF. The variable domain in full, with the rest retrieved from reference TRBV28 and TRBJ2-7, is DVKVTQSSRYLVKRTGEKVFLECVQDMDHENMFWYRQDPGLGLRLIYFSYDVKMKEKGDIPEGYSVSREKKERFSLILESASTNQTSMYLCASSFVAASSYEQYFGPGTRLTVT.